This TCR beta chain was found in a study of response to subunit inactivated influenza vaccine. Study-level points and caveats: Authors proposed each seasonal influenza vaccination draws in few new T cells.

To note about this clonotype: Its cognate antigen is unknown.

Germline V lookup: CDR1 KGHDR, CDR2 SFDVKD. The ends lost 3 bases at V and 9 bases at J; junction bases unmatched: 7. This CDR3 has 14 amino acids. TCRdb analysed the RT-PCR reads with MiXCR anew, one entry per CDR3 protein. The data contain approximately 530,000 distinct CDR3 sequences, 13% of them singletons. This sequence joins TRBV24-1 and TRBJ2-1; TRBD2 agrees at 7 bases. Sequencing used PBMCs from blood, obtained about 40 days after vaccination. The source of this sequence is a man aged 45 to 65 who received an inactivated influenza vaccine. This chain's CDR3 is CATSDPPAGPEQFF. CDR3 DNA sequence: TGTGCCACCAGTGATCCACCAGCGGGACCTGAGCAGTTCTTC.